This T cell receptor (beta chain) came from a study of shared clonotypes between healthy human individuals. Study as a whole: Aged 18 to 49, the donors were a couple of women and three men.

This clone showed up many times. Source study methods: There were no quality scores in the junction-only immunoSEQ sequences, so filtering differed. Profiled with immunoSEQ multiplex PCR; TCRdb holds only in-frame clones, not every one. That table is the source of V, J and clone size, and D and trimming were worked out from the DNA. The data contain some 2.1 million clones, about 95% of them singletons. V was clipped by 3 bases and J by 5 bases; unmatched bases: 10. CDR1 and CDR2 (germline): KGHSH, LQKENI. CDR3 size: 16 residues. The chain joins TRBV18 to TRBJ1-1; 9 bases line up with TRBD1. This receptor was obtained from a man aged 18-30 years in good health. The sample taken for sequencing was naive CD4+ T cells sorted from blood. Subset of the sample: CD45RA+ positively selected. CDR3 loop: CASSPMGTGGGTEAFF. The CDR3, as DNA: TGTGCCAGCTCACCGATGGGAACAGGGGGCGGAACTGAAGCTTTCTTT. The full variable domain, its missing parts supplied by reference TRBV18 and TRBJ1-1, is NAGVMQNPRHLVRRRGQEARLRCSPMKGHSHVYWYRQLPEEGLKFMVYLQKENIIDESGMPKERFSAEFPKEGPSILRIQQVVRGDSAAYFCASSPMGTGGGTEAFFGQGTRLTVV.